This entry lists 18 T cell receptor beta chains sequenced from one sample in a study of spatial heterogeneity in lung cancer. Time point given: blood at routine non-recurrence follow-up after resection. Researchers sequenced whole RNA taken from tumor, nontumor lung or frozen PBMC without sorting. TCRdb re-called the 5' RACE reads with MiXCR, one entry per CDR3 protein. This sample has 50,000 to 60,000 distinct CDR3 sequences, with roughly 7.4% found just once. The sample here was PBMCs, taken at follow-up. The receptors here all came from a female donor with early-stage non-small cell lung cancer.

This clonotype has a handful of counts. The gene calls are TRBV7-9 and TRBJ2-2; TRBD2 is a possible D gene (5 bases). The length of the CDR3 is 13 residues. The germline V gene has CDR1 SEHNR and CDR2 FQNEAQ (reference sequence). Trimming stripped 6 bases from V and 13 bases from J, with 18 bases between. CDR3 residues: CASRIEDSRSLFF. CDR3 DNA: TGTGCCAGCAGAATAGAGGACTCCCGCTCGCTGTTTTTT.

This clonotype was counted ten times or more. The chain couples TRBV7-2 to TRBJ1-1; D not certain. Per germline, CDR1 SGHTA and CDR2 FQGNSA. This CDR3 is 13 amino acids long. Trimming cost V 1 base and J 13 bases, with 16 bases left between them. CDR3 coding DNA: TGTGCCAGCAGCTTAGATCAACGGGCGGGTATTTTCTTT. Protein product: CASSLDQRAGIFF. The full variable domain, completed using reference TRBV7-2 and TRBJ1-1, is GAGVSQSPSNKVTEKGKDVELRCDPISGHTALYWYRQSLGQGLEFLIYFQGNSAPDKSGLPSDRFSAERTGGSVSTLTIQRTQQEDSAVYLCASSLDQRAGIFFGQGTRLTVV.

This clonotype has at least ten counts. The chain carries TRBV20-1 and TRBJ2-1; no firm D call. The V end was cut by 0 bases, the J end by 4 bases, with 10 bases between. Per germline, CDR1 DFQATT and CDR2 SNEGSKA (reference sequence). This CDR3 has 14 residues. CDR3 protein: CSARDRVGYNEQFF. The DNA for the CDR3 is TGCAGTGCTAGAGATCGAGTCGGGTACAATGAGCAGTTCTTC.

This clonotype was found a few times. This chain joins TRBV4-3 and TRBJ2-2, with 9 bases that match TRBD2. The J segment lost 1 base and the V segment lost 0 bases, leaving 3 bases of the junction unmatched. The CDR3 sequence is 17 residues long. Germline CDR1 LGHNA, CDR2 YSLEER. The CDR3 loop is CASSQDGTSMNTGELFF. In nucleotides, the CDR3 is TGCGCCAGCAGCCAAGATGGGACTAGCATGAACACCGGGGAGCTGTTTTTT.

The V call is TRBV7-2, the J call TRBJ2-3; D is possibly TRBD2 (5 bases). The germline CDR1 and CDR2 sequences are SGHTA and FQGNSA. This CDR3 is built from 13 residues. The V gene lost 4 bases and the J gene lost 5 bases, with 10 bases spanning the gap. The CDR3 sequence: CASSSDGEDTQYF. In nucleotides, the CDR3 is TGTGCCAGCAGCTCCGACGGGGAAGATACGCAGTATTTT.

Only a few counts were recorded for this clonotype. The V call is TRBV2, the J call TRBJ2-3; D possibly corresponds to TRBD1 (5 bases). The CDR3 contains 15 residues. V was trimmed by 6 bases and J by 0 bases, leaving 13 bases between them. Germline loops: CDR1 SNHLY, CDR2 FYNNEI. The CDR3 DNA follows: TGTGCCAGCAGCAGGGTAAACCCTAGCACAGATACGCAGTATTTT. The encoded protein is CASSRVNPSTDTQYF.

A few counts support this clonotype. The chain has TRBV5-1 and TRBJ2-6; no definite D call. Deletions cut 6 bases from V and 2 bases from J, with 12 bases between. CDR3 length: 15 amino acids. CDR1 and CDR2 (germline): SGHRS, YFSETQ. CDR3 in amino acids: CASTAAEPGANVLTF. Written as DNA, the CDR3 is TGCGCCAGCACCGCGGCAGAGCCTGGGGCCAACGTCCTGACTTTC.

This clonotype was seen a handful of times. This rearrangement joins TRBV3-1 to TRBJ1-1; the D is unclear. Germline V gene sequence: CDR1 LGHDT, CDR2 YNNKEL (reference sequence). The CDR3 is 14 residues long. Trimming pared 0 bases from V and 7 bases from J, leaving 12 bases between. CDR3 in DNA: TGTGCCAGCAGCCAAGATCCCCCCGCGTTTGAAGCTTTCTTT. Translating it yields CASSQDPPAFEAFF.

There are a few counts of this clonotype. The V and J genes are TRBV7-9 and TRBJ1-6; D is uncertain. The V end lost 5 bases, the J end lost 10 bases, and 12 bases lay between the germline ends. Germline V gene sequence: CDR1 SEHNR, CDR2 FQNEAQ (reference sequence). This CDR3 has 13 amino acids. CDR3 loop: CASSPPAESPLHF. CDR3 bases: TGTGCCAGCAGCCCGCCAGCGGAGTCACCCCTCCACTTT.

The chain joins TRBV12-3 or TRBV12-4 to TRBJ1-1; TRBD1 matches 9 bases. The V segment lost 8 bases and the J segment 10 bases; nucleotides outside the gene matches: 5. The CDR3 is made up of 11 amino acids. The CDR3 is CASGYRGRAFF. The CDR3 nucleotides read TGTGCCAGCGGTTACAGGGGGCGAGCTTTCTTT.

This clonotype was seen ten or more times. The gene calls are TRBV5-4 and TRBJ2-1, with D possibly TRBD1 on 6 matching bases. Germline V gene sequence: CDR1 SGHNT, CDR2 YYREEE (reference sequence). There are 15 residues in the CDR3. The V and J ends lost 3 bases and 8 bases respectively, with 18 bases between them. The CDR3 DNA reads as TGTGCCAGCAGCTCACGTAACAGGGAATGGGATGAGCAGTTCTTC. Its translation is CASSSRNREWDEQFF.

This clonotype was seen a few times. J is TRBJ1-4 and V is TRBV12-3 or TRBV12-4, with D unresolved. The CDR3 runs to 14 residues. V lost 2 bases and J 5 bases, leaving 9 bases between the germline ends. In DNA, the CDR3 is TGTGCCAGCAGTTTACGGGTTCTAAATGAAAAACTGTTTTTT. This translates into CASSLRVLNEKLFF.

This clonotype has a count of ten or more. The chain employs TRBV12-3 or TRBV12-4 and TRBJ1-5; 7 nucleotides align to TRBD1. CDR3 size: 14 residues. Trimming cost V 4 bases and J 6 bases; bases outside gene matches: 6. The CDR3 protein is CASSSGRGGQPQHF. The CDR3 DNA reads as TGTGCCAGCAGTTCCGGCAGGGGGGGTCAGCCCCAGCATTTT.

This clonotype was found many times. The chain links TRBV6-6 to TRBJ2-3; TRBD2 matches 10 bases. The junction had 4 bases not matched to a gene; V was cut back by 6 bases and J by 1 base. This CDR3 contains 15 residues. Germline CDR1 MNHNY, CDR2 SVGAGI (reference sequence). CDR3 sequence: CASRTTSGGTDTQYF. The CDR3 DNA follows: TGTGCCAGCAGGACAACTAGCGGGGGCACAGATACGCAGTATTTT.

This clonotype was seen at least ten times. The J gene is TRBJ1-5, the V gene TRBV6-2 or TRBV6-3; D is unresolved. Germline V gene lookup returns CDR1 MNHEY and CDR2 SVGEGT. The CDR3 spans 13 residues. Trimming left V 2 bases short and J 6 bases short, with 8 bases between. CDR3 nucleotides: TGTGCCAGCAGTTACGGAGGGTTTCAGCCCCAGCATTTT. Protein sequence: CASSYGGFQPQHF.

The chain employs TRBV6-6 and TRBJ2-7; the D gene could be TRBD1 or TRBD2 (5 bases each). Trimming pared 5 bases from V and 4 bases from J, leaving 12 bases between. The CDR3 extends over 13 amino acids. Germline V gene data show CDR1 as MNHNY and CDR2 as SVGAGI (reference sequence). The CDR3 region has the DNA TGTGCCAGCAGTCGGGGCTACCTATACGAGCAGTACTTC. Encoded protein: CASSRGYLYEQYF.

The sample holds a few counts of this clonotype. This chain joins TRBV29-1 and TRBJ2-1, with 12 nucleotides matching TRBD1. This CDR3 contains 14 residues. J gave up 7 bases and V 3 bases, and 4 bases lay outside the gene matches. CDR1 and CDR2 from the germline V gene are SQVTM and ANQGSEA. The CDR3 coding sequence is TGCAGCGTTGAGGGGACAGGGGGCCTTAATGAGCAGTTCTTC. It yields the protein CSVEGTGGLNEQFF.

The sample holds many counts of this clonotype. V is TRBV2 and J is TRBJ2-1, with D uncertain. Trimming stripped 10 bases from V and 7 bases from J, with 17 bases between. CDR3 length: 13 amino acids. Germline CDR1 reads SNHLY; CDR2 reads FYNNEI. Written as DNA, the CDR3 is TGTGCCACCTCAAGATCGTCCCGGAATGAGCAGTTCTTC. Encoded protein: CATSRSSRNEQFF.